This T cell receptor beta chain emerged from a study of T cell changes during pregnancy in multiple sclerosis. In germline, CDR1 is LNHDA, CDR2 SQIVND (reference sequence). This CDR3 contains 15 residues. V lost 10 bases, J lost 2 bases, and 7 bases stayed unmatched. Generated by immunoSEQ multiplex PCR, the TCRdb table keeps only in-frame clones and is missing some. This repertoire shows roughly 39,000 clones, 92% found once; its top ten account for 0.7% to 1%. The sequences come from CD4+ T cells from peripheral blood mononuclear cells, collected before pregnancy. The clonotype was recovered from a female donor with multiple sclerosis, enrolled in a pregnancy study. V usage is TRBV19 and J usage is TRBJ2-3; 12 bases align to TRBD2. CDR3 in amino acids: CATRRTSGVTDTQYF. The CDR3 nucleotides read TGTGCCACCAGAAGGACTAGCGGGGTCACAGATACGCAGTATTTT.